These 16 T cell receptor beta chains share one sample of origin, sequenced in a study of shared clonotypes between healthy human individuals. The method was immunoSEQ multiplex PCR; TCRdb's version includes in-frame clones alone and lacks a portion of them. The table lists about 1.1 million clones, around 78% of them singletons. Sequenced material: memory CD4+ T cells from PBMCs. Specified subset: CD45RA-negative fraction. The receptors shown here come from a man between 18 and 35 years old in good health. Some clones in this sample may be carry-over from other donors' samples.

This clone was counted only a few times. Other nucleotide sequences from this sample produce the same CDR3. This chain connects TRBV5-4 to TRBJ2-3; 7 bases line up with TRBD2. This CDR3 spans 13 amino acids. After removal of 5 bases from V and 0 bases from J, the junction contained 0 bases not matched to a gene. The V gene's germline CDR1 is SGHNT and CDR2 YYREEE (reference sequence). The CDR3 protein is CASSSGSTDTQYF. The CDR3 coding sequence is TGTGCCAGCAGTAGCGGGAGCACAGATACGCAGTATTTT.

The chain is built from TRBV10-3 and TRBJ1-5; no definite D call. This CDR3 is 14 amino acids long. Germline V gene data show CDR1 as ENHRY and CDR2 as SYGVKD. V gave up 10 bases and J gave up 4 bases, with 17 bases separating them. The chain's CDR3 is CATTPSLGNQPQHF. The CDR3 coding sequence is TGTGCCACCACCCCCTCGTTAGGGAATCAGCCCCAGCATTTT.

The rearrangement joins TRBV14 to TRBJ2-7; a possible D gene is TRBD1 (5 bases). V shed 3 bases and J shed 2 bases, with 14 bases lying between them. CDR1 SGHDN and CDR2 FVKESK come from the germline V gene. The CDR3 contains 15 residues. CDR3 sequence reads: CASSHIGVVTYEQYF. As DNA, the CDR3 is TGTGCCAGCAGCCATATAGGGGTCGTTACCTACGAGCAGTACTTC.

There are a few counts of this clone. V gene TRBV2 combines with J gene TRBJ2-6; 10 bases map to TRBD1. Trimming took 6 bases from V and 2 from J; bases not matched to a gene: 4. This CDR3 contains 16 residues. Germline lookup yields CDR1 SNHLY and CDR2 FYNNEI. The DNA of the CDR3 is TGTGCCAGCAGGGAGACAGGGGGCGCTGGGGCCAACGTCCTGACTTTC. Translated: CASRETGGAGANVLTF.

This chain uses TRBV2 with TRBJ2-2; 8 positions match TRBD1. Germline CDR1 reads SNHLY; CDR2 reads FYNNEI. V was clipped by 7 bases and J by 6 bases; unmatched bases: 7. The length of the CDR3 is 14 residues. The CDR3 nucleotides read TGTGCCAGCACCTCGAGGACAGGGTCCGGGGAGCTGTTTTTT. This sequence encodes CASTSRTGSGELFF.

This chain joins TRBV5-1 and TRBJ1-2; no definite D call. Germline V gene sequence: CDR1 SGHRS, CDR2 YFSETQ. Trimming took off 3 bases at V and 8 bases at J, with 11 bases between the two ends. The CDR3 spans 12 residues. The CDR3 region is CASSSSQVGYTF. Written as DNA, the CDR3 is TGCGCCAGCAGCTCCAGCCAAGTGGGCTACACCTTC.

The V and J genes are TRBV27 and TRBJ2-7, with 12 bases aligning to TRBD2. Germline-derived CDR1 and CDR2 are MNHEY and SMNVEV (reference sequence). Trimming at V came to 5 bases and at J to 0 bases, leaving 8 bases not matched to a gene. The CDR3 contains 17 residues. The CDR3 DNA reads as TGTGCCAGCAGTCAAAATCTAGCGGGAGGGGACTCCTACGAGCAGTACTTC. Its protein product is CASSQNLAGGDSYEQYF.

The DNA of the CDR3 is TGTGCCAGCAGCCCTAAGGAGACCCAGTACTTC. Residues: CASSPKETQYF. The chain recombines TRBV7-6 with TRBJ2-5; D call uncertain. Trimming left V 5 bases short and J 5 bases short, with 6 bases between. Germline V gene lookup returns CDR1 SGHVS and CDR2 FNYEAQ. CDR3 length equals 11 residues.

This clone was detected only a few times. This chain connects TRBV6-6 to TRBJ1-5, with D possibly TRBD1 on 6 matching bases. Between the trimmed V and J ends, which lost 6 bases and 6 bases, there was a span of 15 bases. Germline CDR1 is MNHNY and CDR2 is SVGAGI (reference sequence). The CDR3 loop spans 14 amino acids. The CDR3 spells CASSVQGGSQPQHF. CDR3 DNA: TGTGCCAGCAGCGTACAGGGTGGAAGTCAGCCCCAGCATTTT.

This clone has a handful of counts. This sequence joins TRBV11-2 and TRBJ1-1, with 9 bases lining up with TRBD1. Germline V lookup: CDR1 SGHAT, CDR2 FQNNGV. The J segment lost 0 bases and the V segment lost 7 bases, leaving 9 bases of the junction unmatched. CDR3 size: 16 residues. CDR3 in DNA: TGTGCCAGCACACCGGGACAGGGTCTTATGAACACTGAAGCTTTCTTT. As protein: CASTPGQGLMNTEAFF.

This chain uses TRBV28 with TRBJ1-4; TRBD1 might be the D (5 bases). Trimming pared 3 bases from V and 6 bases from J, leaving 8 bases between. Germline values: CDR1 MDHEN, CDR2 SYDVKM. The CDR3 sequence is 13 residues long. DNA for the CDR3: TGTGCCAGCAGTTTGGGGGGGGATGAAAAACTGTTTTTT. The encoded protein is CASSLGGDEKLFF.

The rearrangement joins TRBV28 to TRBJ1-1; weak D call: TRBD1 (5 bases). Germline V gene data show CDR1 as MDHEN and CDR2 as SYDVKM. V dropped 0 bases and J dropped 8 bases, with 7 bases sitting between them. The CDR3 has 12 amino acids. As DNA, the CDR3 is TGTGCCAGCAGTTTATGGGGGCACGAAGCTTTCTTT. Translating gives CASSLWGHEAFF.

As concerns this clone: The same CDR3 arises from other DNA sequences in this sample as well. The chain employs TRBV19 and TRBJ2-3; TRBD2 might be the D (5 bases). With 3 bases removed from V and 1 base from J, the gap between germline ends came to 8 bases. CDR1 LNHDA and CDR2 SQIVND come from the germline V gene (reference sequence). This CDR3 is built from 14 residues. CDR3 protein: CASSIAGGTDTQYF. The CDR3 region has the DNA TGTGCCAGTAGTATTGCGGGTGGCACAGATACGCAGTATTTT.

The chain joins TRBV15 to TRBJ2-3; TRBD1 or TRBD2 may be the D gene (5 bases each). CDR3 length: 17 residues. The germline V and J ends were trimmed by 3 bases and 4 bases, with 20 bases remaining between them. Per germline, CDR1 LNHNV and CDR2 YYDKDF (reference sequence). In nucleotides, the CDR3 is TGTGCCACCAGCAGCCCCGGGACCCCGCGGTCCGCAGATACGCAGTATTTT. It codes for CATSSPGTPRSADTQYF. Full variable domain (rest looked up from reference TRBV15 and TRBJ2-3): DAMVIQNPRYQVTQFGKPVTLSCSQTLNHNVMYWYQQKSSQAPKLLFHYYDKDFNNEADTPDNFQSRRPNTSFCFLDIRSPGLGDTAMYLCATSSPGTPRSADTQYFGPGTRLTVL.

This clone was picked up a small number of times. This sample includes further DNA sequences coding for the same CDR3. V gene TRBV6-1 combines with J gene TRBJ2-7, with 9 bases identical to TRBD2. Germline CDR1 reads MNHNS; CDR2 reads SASEGT. Trimming at V came to 6 bases and at J to 4 bases, leaving 4 bases not matched to a gene. CDR3 size: 13 residues. The CDR3 is CASRASGAYEQYF. The CDR3 DNA follows: TGTGCCAGCAGAGCTAGCGGGGCATACGAGCAGTACTTC.

With regard to this clone: One base separates it from a far larger clone, so it is likely a read error. Likely a read error: the CDR3 ends without its conserved phenylalanine or tryptophan. In DNA form, the CDR3 reads TGCAGCGTTGGACCGGGGTGGGGAATGAACACTGAAGCTTTCCTT. Translated, it gives CSVGPGWGMNTEAFL. This chain joins TRBV29-1 and TRBJ1-1; D gene uncertain. Per the germline V gene, CDR1 is SQVTM and CDR2 is ANQGSEA. The CDR3 runs 15 residues. V was pared by 4 bases and J by 0 bases, with 15 bases between.